The rows below give T cell receptor beta chains drawn from one sample of a study of neoadjuvant anti-PD-1 for oral cavity cancer. The data were produced by immunoSEQ multiplex PCR, yet TCRdb's version contains in-frame clones alone and is incomplete. There are about 62,000 clones in the sample; around four fifths occur only once, and roughly 2.6% lies in the top ten. The sample in question was PBMCs, obtained before nivolumab (anti-PD-1) treatment. The receptor set was obtained from a person aged 35-79 years with oral cavity squamous cell carcinoma. Each CDR3 is given with its conserved first and last residue. The D gene is left open where the match is weak. Only some rows state a clone size, as once, few, many or a class for expanded clones.

J	D	size	V	DNA	CDR3
TRBJ1-2	TRBD1	.	TRBV2	TGTGCCAGCAAGGACAGGGTCGGGATAAACTATGGCTACACCTTC	CASKDRVGINYGYTF
TRBJ2-5	TRBD2	.	TRBV5-4	TGTGCCAGCAGCCTGGCGGGGGTACAAGAGACCCAGTACTTC	CASSLAGVQETQYF
TRBJ2-5	.	.	TRBV15	TGTGCCACCAGCAGATTCCCCCCGGACTCCTCCGTGGAGACCCAGTACTTC	CATSRFPPDSSVETQYF
TRBJ1-2	.	.	TRBV27	TGTGCCAGCGCTTCCGGGGGCCTTCGAAGCTATGGCTACACCTTC	CASASGGLRSYGYTF
TRBJ1-1	.	.	TRBV14	TGTGCCAGCAGCCTCACGGGGCGGGGGAACACTGAAGCTTTCTTT	CASSLTGRGNTEAFF
TRBJ2-1	.	.	TRBV6-1	TGTGCCAGCACCGCGAACTCGGGATGGCAGTTCTTC	CASTANSGWQFF
TRBJ2-5	TRBD2	.	TRBV5-4	TGTGCCAGCAGACGGACTAGCGGGGGGCCACTTCAAGAGACCCAGTACTTC	CASRRTSGGPLQETQYF
TRBJ1-1	.	.	TRBV5-1	TGCGCCAGCAGCTTCCTGGCTGGCACTGAAGCTTTCTTT	CASSFLAGTEAFF
TRBJ1-2	.	once	TRBV5-4	TGTGCCAGCAGCTCGGCAGGATCTCATGGCTACACCTTC	CASSSAGSHGYTF
TRBJ2-2	TRBD1	.	TRBV7-8	TGTGCCAGCAGCTTAGGGGACAGGGCAACCGGGGAGCTGTTTTTT	CASSLGDRATGELFF
TRBJ1-4	.	.	TRBV2	TGTGCCAGCAGTGAAGCGACGGGCCTGGGGGAAAAACTGTTTTTT	CASSEATGLGEKLFF
TRBJ1-6	TRBD1	few	TRBV5-6	TGTGCCAGCAGCTCCTACAGGGGGTATAATTCACCCCTCCACTTT	CASSSYRGYNSPLHF
TRBJ2-1	TRBD2	.	TRBV11-3	TGTGCCAGCAGCTTGCAGTTGTCGGCGGGGGAAAATGAGCAGTTCTTC	CASSLQLSAGENEQFF
TRBJ2-3	.	.	TRBV5-8	TGTGCCAGCAGCTTGGACAGTCCAGATACGCAGTATTTT	CASSLDSPDTQYF
TRBJ2-7	.	.	TRBV15	TGTGCCACCAGCGCAGAACCGGGACACCGGACCTACGAGCAGTACTTC	CATSAEPGHRTYEQYF
TRBJ1-1	.	once	TRBV28	TGTGCCACCTTCGGGAACACTGAAGCTTTCTTT	CATFGNTEAFF
TRBJ2-7	.	few	TRBV5-1	TGCGCCAGCAGACTAGGGCGCGAGCAGTACTTC	CASRLGREQYF
TRBJ2-1	TRBD2	.	TRBV5-4	TGTGCCAGCAGCTTGGAGAGCGGGAGGCTGGGGAATGAGCAGTTCTTC	CASSLESGRLGNEQFF
TRBJ1-4	.	.	TRBV14	TGTGCCAGCAGTCAAGTTGGGGGGCAGGTTGAAAAACTGTTTTTT	CASSQVGGQVEKLFF
TRBJ1-1	.	few	TRBV11-2	TGTGCCAGCAGCTTAGGAACACTTACCTTAGAAGCTTTCTTT	CASSLGTLTLEAFF
TRBJ2-7	.	.	TRBV2	TGTGCCAGCAGTGAAAGGGTGGGGGAGTACTTC	CASSERVGEYF
TRBJ1-3	.	.	TRBV6-1	TGTGCCAGCAGTGCGGCGGGGTTAAGACAGATATCTGGAAACACCATATATTTT	CASSAAGLRQISGNTIYF
TRBJ1-2	.	once	TRBV5-1	TGCGCCAGCAGCTTAGTGCTACAAAGTAGCTACACCTTC	CASSLVLQSSYTF
TRBJ2-3	.	.	TRBV6-6	TGTGCCAGCAGCCGGGGGCACACAGACACAGATACGCAGTATTTT	CASSRGHTDTDTQYF
TRBJ2-3	.	.	TRBV27	TGTGCCAGCAGTTTTTGGCGATTCACAGATACGCAGTATTTT	CASSFWRFTDTQYF
TRBJ2-7	TRBD2	.	TRBV6-1	TGTGCCAGCGGAGCGACTAGCGGGGGGGCTAGCGAGCAGTACTTC	CASGATSGGASEQYF
TRBJ2-1	.	.	TRBV6-4	TGTGCCAGCAGGGAGGAAGGAGGGATGGATGAGCAGTTCTTC	CASREEGGMDEQFF
TRBJ2-7	TRBD2	.	TRBV7-2	TGTGCCAGCAGCTTATTTAGCGGGAGGACGAACGAGCAGTACTTC	CASSLFSGRTNEQYF
TRBJ1-4	TRBD1	.	TRBV7-6	TGTGCCAGCAGCTTAGGTCAGGGGGGATCGGGTGAAAAACTGTTTTTT	CASSLGQGGSGEKLFF
TRBJ2-7	.	.	TRBV29-1	TGCAGCGTTGGGGGGGCGCCCCCGACCTACGAGCAGTACTTC	CSVGGAPPTYEQYF
TRBJ1-1	TRBD1	.	TRBV19	TGTGCCAGTAGTACCGCGACAGGGAGGAACACTGAAGCTTTCTTT	CASSTATGRNTEAFF
TRBJ1-1	.	.	TRBV5-5	TGTGCCAGCAGTCTGGGCCAGGAGGGACGGAACACTGAAGCTTTCTTT	CASSLGQEGRNTEAFF
TRBJ2-7	.	.	TRBV7-9	TGTGCCAGCAGCTTAGGGGGGTCACAGGGATATTCCTACGAGCAGTACTTC	CASSLGGSQGYSYEQYF
TRBJ1-1	TRBD1	.	TRBV30	TGTGCCTGGACTGTGGTGGACAGGGTACCAGGGTTGGGCACTGAAGCTTTCTTT	CAWTVVDRVPGLGTEAFF
TRBJ2-3	TRBD2	.	TRBV11-2	TGTGCCAGCAGCCTCGTAGCGGGATTTCCAGATACGCAGTATTTT	CASSLVAGFPDTQYF
TRBJ1-2	TRBD1	.	TRBV6-5	TGTGCCAGCGTGGATCCGGGACAGGGGAGAGGCTACACCTTC	CASVDPGQGRGYTF
TRBJ1-1	.	few	TRBV27	TGTGCCAGCAGTTCCCCCACCCGAACCCAGAACACTGAAGCTTTCTTT	CASSSPTRTQNTEAFF
TRBJ1-2	.	.	TRBV6-1	TGTGCCAGCACAAAGGCGGGCTATGGCTACACCTTC	CASTKAGYGYTF
TRBJ2-3	.	.	TRBV5-1	TGCGCCAGCAGCTTGGATGGGCCGAGGCAGTATTTT	CASSLDGPRQYF
TRBJ2-2	.	.	TRBV30	TGTGCCTGGAGTTTTACCACCGGGGAGCTGTTTTTT	CAWSFTTGELFF
TRBJ2-2	.	.	TRBV5-1	TGCGCCAGCAGCTTGAAACGCCGGGAGCTGTTTTTT	CASSLKRRELFF
TRBJ1-1	.	.	TRBV7-8	TGTGCCAGCAGCTTGAGGGCAGGCCTGTCGAACACTGAAGCTTTCTTT	CASSLRAGLSNTEAFF
TRBJ2-3	.	.	TRBV29-1	TGCAGCGTTAAGGGAGCAGATACGCAGTATTTT	CSVKGADTQYF
TRBJ1-5	.	.	TRBV7-8	TGTGCCAGCAGCTTAAATACAGGGTATGGGGGTCAGCCCCAGCATTTT	CASSLNTGYGGQPQHF
TRBJ1-5	.	once	TRBV28	TGTGCCAGCAGTTTATTGGGTTCGCCCCAGCATTTT	CASSLLGSPQHF
TRBJ1-1	TRBD1	.	TRBV18	TGTGCCAGCTCACCAAGACAGGGGGACACTGAAGCTTTCTTT	CASSPRQGDTEAFF
TRBJ1-2	.	.	TRBV6-5	TGTGCCAGCAGTTACGATCGGGCGGTTAACTATGGCTACACCTTC	CASSYDRAVNYGYTF
TRBJ1-6	.	.	TRBV13	TGTGCCAGCAGCTTAGGCCTTTCACCAAGCTCCTATAATTCACCCCTCCACTTT	CASSLGLSPSSYNSPLHF
TRBJ1-1	.	.	TRBV5-8	TGTGCCAGCAGCCAAAGGGTCTTAAGGAGCACTGAAGCTTTCTTT	CASSQRVLRSTEAFF
TRBJ2-7	.	.	TRBV14	TGTGCCAGCAGCCAAGATCTAAATCCCTCGGACGAGCAGTACTTC	CASSQDLNPSDEQYF
TRBJ2-2	.	once	TRBV19	TGTGCCAGTAGTATAGACCCTGCTAGGAGATCCGGGGAGCTGTTTTTT	CASSIDPARRSGELFF
TRBJ2-7	.	.	TRBV5-1	TGCGCCAGCAGCTCGGGACCGAACTCCTACGAGCAGTACTTC	CASSSGPNSYEQYF
TRBJ1-2	.	few	TRBV30	TGTGCCTGGAGATTAGGGGGTATTAGTACTAACTATGGCTACACCTTC	CAWRLGGISTNYGYTF
TRBJ2-5	TRBD2	.	TRBV11-2	TGTGCCAGCAGCCCCCGGGGGGATGGCGAGACCCAGTACTTC	CASSPRGDGETQYF
TRBJ1-2	.	.	TRBV6-1	TGTGCCAGCAGTGAAGTTCACTGGGGTGGCTACACCTTC	CASSEVHWGGYTF
TRBJ2-4	.	.	TRBV6-6	TGTGCCAGCAGCTACTGGGGGGCCAAAAACATTCAGTACTTC	CASSYWGAKNIQYF
TRBJ2-3	TRBD2	.	TRBV28	TGTGCCAGCAGCCAACGACTAGCGGGGGACACAGATACGCAGTATTTT	CASSQRLAGDTDTQYF
TRBJ1-5	.	few	TRBV30	TGTGCCTGGAGTGTACAGGAGGATCAGCCCCAGCATTTT	CAWSVQEDQPQHF
TRBJ2-1	TRBD2	.	TRBV6-1	TGTGCCAGCAGTGAAAGGGAAGGACTAGACGATAGGACTGAGCAGTTCTTC	CASSEREGLDDRTEQFF
TRBJ1-1	.	few	TRBV30	TGTGCCGGACGACCGGACGGCACTGAAGCTTTCTTT	CAGRPDGTEAFF